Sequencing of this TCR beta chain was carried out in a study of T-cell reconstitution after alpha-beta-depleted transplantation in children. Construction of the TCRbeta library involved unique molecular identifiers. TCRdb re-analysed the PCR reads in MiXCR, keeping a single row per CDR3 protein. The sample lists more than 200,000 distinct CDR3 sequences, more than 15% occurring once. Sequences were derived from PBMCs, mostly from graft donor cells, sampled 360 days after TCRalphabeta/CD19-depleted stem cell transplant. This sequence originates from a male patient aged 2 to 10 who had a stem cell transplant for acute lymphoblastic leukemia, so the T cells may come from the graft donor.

CDR3 region: CASSQLTAGENEQYF. Here the CDR3 DNA reads TGTGCCAGCTCACAACTGACAGCCGGGGAAAACGAGCAGTACTTC. The chain uses TRBV18 and TRBJ2-7; possibly TRBD1 or TRBD2 for D (5 bases each). The CDR3 length is 15 residues. V was cut by 4 bases and J by 5 bases, with 18 bases left in between. CDR1 and CDR2 from the germline V gene are KGHSH and LQKENI.